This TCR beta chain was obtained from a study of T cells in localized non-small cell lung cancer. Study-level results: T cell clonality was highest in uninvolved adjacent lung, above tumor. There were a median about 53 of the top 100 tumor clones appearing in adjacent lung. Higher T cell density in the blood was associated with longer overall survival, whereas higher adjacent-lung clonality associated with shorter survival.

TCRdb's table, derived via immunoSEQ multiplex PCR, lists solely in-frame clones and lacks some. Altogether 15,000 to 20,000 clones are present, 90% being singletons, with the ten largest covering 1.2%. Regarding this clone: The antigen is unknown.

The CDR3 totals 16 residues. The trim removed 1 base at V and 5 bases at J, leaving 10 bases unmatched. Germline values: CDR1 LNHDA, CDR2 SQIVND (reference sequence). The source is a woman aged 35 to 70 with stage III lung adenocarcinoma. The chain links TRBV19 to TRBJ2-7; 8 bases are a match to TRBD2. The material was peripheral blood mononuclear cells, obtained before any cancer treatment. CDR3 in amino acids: CASSIAAGLVSNEQYF. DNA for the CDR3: TGTGCCAGTAGTATAGCCGCGGGACTAGTATCCAACGAGCAGTACTTC.